The next 9 T cell receptor beta chains were all read from a single sample in a study of blood T cell repertoires in COVID-19. Clones were read by immunoSEQ multiplex PCR, and TCRdb kept only the in-frame ones, dropping some. The data hold more than 90,000 clones, with around 81% observed a single time. The specimen sequenced was peripheral blood. The origin of the receptors is a man aged 60 to 75 with acute or convalescent COVID-19.

This clone came up a few times. CDR3 in DNA: TGTGCCAGCAGTTCTAGGGCGGACAGGCAGGGCTATGGCTACACCTTC. Its translation is CASSSRADRQGYGYTF. The J gene is TRBJ1-2, the V gene TRBV6-5, with 7 bases fitting TRBD1. V shed 4 bases and J 4 bases; nucleotides not matched to a gene: 12. The CDR3 is 16 residues long. In germline, CDR1 is MNHEY, CDR2 SVGAGI.

J is TRBJ2-3 and V is TRBV5-1, with D possibly matching TRBD1 (6 bases). The CDR3 spans 16 residues. Germline V CDR1 and CDR2: SGHRS, YFSETQ. The V end was cut by 0 bases, the J end by 0 bases, with 11 bases between. As DNA, the CDR3 is TGCGCCAGCAGCTTGGGGGGGCTGATTAGCACAGATACGCAGTATTTT. This gives the protein CASSLGGLISTDTQYF.

The chain couples TRBV30 to TRBJ1-4; 8 nucleotides match TRBD1. Germline loops: CDR1 GTSNPN, CDR2 SVGIG (reference sequence). J gave up 7 bases and V 1 base, and 11 bases lay outside the gene matches. CDR3 size: 16 residues. CDR3 sequence (DNA): TGTGCCTGGAGTGCCTCTCGGACAGGGATTAGTGAAAAACTGTTTTTT. Translated: CAWSASRTGISEKLFF.

This chain links TRBV9 with TRBJ2-3; no definite D call. Trimming took off 3 bases at V and 3 bases at J, with 5 bases between the two ends. The CDR3 sequence is 12 residues long. The germline V gene has CDR1 SGDLS and CDR2 YYNGEE. DNA of the CDR3: TGTGCCAGCAGCGGCGATACAGATACGCAGTATTTT. Translated, it gives CASSGDTDTQYF.

This clone was counted once. The V call is TRBV11-3, the J call TRBJ2-1; TRBD2 aligns across 8 bases. J lost 0 bases, V lost 4 bases, and 2 bases had no gene match. The CDR3 is 15 residues long. The germline V gene has CDR1 SGHNT and CDR2 YENEEA. CDR3 DNA sequence: TGTGCCAGCAGCTCAACTAGCGGCTCCTACAATGAGCAGTTCTTC. Its translation: CASSSTSGSYNEQFF.

The chain combines TRBV7-2 with TRBJ1-4; D might be TRBD1 (5 bases). In germline, CDR1 is SGHTA, CDR2 FQGNSA. The CDR3 is 14 amino acids. V lost 1 base to trimming and J lost 8 bases, with 11 bases between them. CDR3 in DNA: TGTGCCAGCAGCTTAGGGGGGGGAGGCGAAAAACTGTTTTTT. Its translation is CASSLGGGGEKLFF.

The chain links TRBV27 to TRBJ2-7; tentative D call: TRBD1 (6 bases). The CDR3 spans 14 residues. V was shortened by 2 bases and J by 5 bases, with 13 bases between the two germline ends. Germline V gene data show CDR1 as MNHEY and CDR2 as SMNVEV (reference sequence). The CDR3 DNA follows: TGTGCCAGCAGTTTACGGCAGGGGATCCACGAGCAGTACTTC. Protein product: CASSLRQGIHEQYF.

V usage is TRBV10-3 and J usage is TRBJ2-1, with 8 bases matching TRBD2. CDR3 length equals 12 residues. The J segment lost 10 bases and the V segment lost 4 bases, leaving 3 bases of the junction unmatched. Germline V gene sequence: CDR1 ENHRY, CDR2 SYGVKD. CDR3 nucleotide sequence: TGTGCCATCAGTGCCTCGGGGGGGGAGCAGTTCTTC. Amino acids: CAISASGGEQFF.

This chain uses TRBV10-3 with TRBJ1-2; TRBD1 is a possible D gene (5 bases). V was cut by 0 bases and J by 2 bases, with 10 bases left in between. The CDR3 runs 15 residues. Germline-derived CDR1 and CDR2 are ENHRY and SYGVKD. The CDR3 loop is CAISESSGGNYGYTF. In nucleotides, the CDR3 is TGTGCCATCAGTGAGTCATCGGGGGGAAACTATGGCTACACCTTC.